The subject of this entry is one T cell receptor beta chain. The table lists this clonotype with a few counts. Its antigen is not yet known. No base quality information exists; no much larger clone differs at one position. The method was PCR. For sequencing, an Illumina HiSeq 2500 was employed. To normalize quantification of the TCRbeta repertoire, the TCR libraries were built with molecular barcoding that relied on unique molecular identifiers. TCRdb reprocessing: public reads trimmed at Q25 with fastp, clones called with MiXCR, in-frame beta chains kept. For every CDR3 protein sequence, its rows merge into one entry that carries the most common genes and DNA. This sample is represented by almost 400,000 distinct CDR3 sequences; roughly 20% of them were singletons. 3.8% of the sample is in the top ten clones. This record comes from a study of T-cell reconstitution after alpha-beta-depleted transplantation in children listed by TCRdb under 2016. For the study in its entirety: Using TCR repertoire profiling, the study quantitatively followed how T-cell immune reconstitution unfolded in children after TCRalphabeta/CD19-depleted allogeneic hematopoietic cell transplantation.

The germline ends are 15 bases apart after V is trimmed by 5 bases and J by 0 bases. From the cysteine up to the phenylalanine, the CDR3 has a length of 15 residues. CDR3 DNA only is kept here, 45 bases in frame from base 1. Sequences DFQATT (CDR1) and SNEGSKA (CDR2) are obtained from the germline V gene (reference sequence). The sample here was PBMCs from the stem cell graft donor, taken from the stem cell graft. This clonotype was sampled from a human donor who donated a stem cell graft to a child with acute myeloid leukemia. The V gene is TRBV20-1 and the J gene is TRBJ2-3; the D element could tentatively be TRBD1 or TRBD2, as 5 bases agree for each. The CDR3 region has the sequence CSAPSRGGSTDTQYF. The nucleotides are TGCAGTGCTCCCTCGAGGGGCGGGAGCACAGATACGCAGTATTTT.